Listed here is a single T cell receptor (beta chain). Its antigen remains unknown. This CDR3 is built from 17 residues. Germline V gene lookup returns CDR1 SGHRS and CDR2 YFSETQ. The V and J ends lost 0 bases and 3 bases, in that order; junction bases with no gene match: 12. This entry comes from a study of shared clonotypes between healthy human individuals. General study results and limits: Compared with clonotypes that all four donors shared, non-shared clonotypes had lower generation probabilities.

Across several immunoSEQ plates, the genomic DNA of each subset was split evenly. Assay used: immunoSEQ multiplex PCR; TCRdb lists only in-frame clones, some missing. Of about 2,100,000 clones in the sample, 85% to 95% were seen once. Terminally differentiated effector memory CD45RA+ cells were excluded from the naive CD8 cells, which were CD45RO-negative and positively selected for CCR7. Recent vaccinations or acute infections were absent in the healthy HIV-negative adult donors. This TCR came from a man between 18 and 35 years old in good health. Some clones in this sample may be carry-over from other donors' samples. Sequencing used naive CD8+ T cells from PBMCs. The V call is TRBV5-1, the J call TRBJ2-7, with TRBD2 identical over 7 bases. This CDR3 reads CASSLGWDVGTNYEQYF. The CDR3 DNA follows: TGCGCCAGCAGCTTGGGATGGGACGTCGGGACTAACTACGAGCAGTACTTC.